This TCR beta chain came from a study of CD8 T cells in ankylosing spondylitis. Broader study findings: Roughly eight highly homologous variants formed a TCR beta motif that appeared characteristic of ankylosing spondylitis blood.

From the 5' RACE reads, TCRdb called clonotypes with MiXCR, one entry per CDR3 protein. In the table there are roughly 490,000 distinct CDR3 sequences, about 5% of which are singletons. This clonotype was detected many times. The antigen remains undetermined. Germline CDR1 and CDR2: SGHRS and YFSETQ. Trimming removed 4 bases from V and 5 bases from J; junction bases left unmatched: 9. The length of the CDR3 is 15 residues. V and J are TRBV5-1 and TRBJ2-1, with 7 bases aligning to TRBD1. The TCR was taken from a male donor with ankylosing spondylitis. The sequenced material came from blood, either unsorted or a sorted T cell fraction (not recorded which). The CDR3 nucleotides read TGCGCCAGCAGCCCCCTCGACAGGGCCAACAATGAGCAGTTCTTC. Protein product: CASSPLDRANNEQFF.